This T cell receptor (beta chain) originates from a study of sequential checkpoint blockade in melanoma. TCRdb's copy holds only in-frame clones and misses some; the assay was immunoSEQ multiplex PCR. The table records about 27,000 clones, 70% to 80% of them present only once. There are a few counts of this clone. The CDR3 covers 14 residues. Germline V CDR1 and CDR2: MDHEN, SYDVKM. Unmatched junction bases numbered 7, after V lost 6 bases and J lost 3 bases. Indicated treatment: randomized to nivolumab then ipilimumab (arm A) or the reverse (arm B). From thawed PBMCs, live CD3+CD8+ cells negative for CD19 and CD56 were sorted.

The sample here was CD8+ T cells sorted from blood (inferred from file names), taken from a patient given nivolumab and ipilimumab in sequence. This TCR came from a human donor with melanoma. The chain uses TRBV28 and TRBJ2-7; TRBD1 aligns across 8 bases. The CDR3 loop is CASRNRDRIYEQYF. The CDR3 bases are TGTGCCAGCAGGAACCGGGACAGGATCTACGAGCAGTACTTC. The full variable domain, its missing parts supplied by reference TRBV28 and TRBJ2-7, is DVKVTQSSRYLVKRTGEKVFLECVQDMDHENMFWYRQDPGLGLRLIYFSYDVKMKEKGDIPEGYSVSREKKERFSLILESASTNQTSMYLCASRNRDRIYEQYFGPGTRLTVT.